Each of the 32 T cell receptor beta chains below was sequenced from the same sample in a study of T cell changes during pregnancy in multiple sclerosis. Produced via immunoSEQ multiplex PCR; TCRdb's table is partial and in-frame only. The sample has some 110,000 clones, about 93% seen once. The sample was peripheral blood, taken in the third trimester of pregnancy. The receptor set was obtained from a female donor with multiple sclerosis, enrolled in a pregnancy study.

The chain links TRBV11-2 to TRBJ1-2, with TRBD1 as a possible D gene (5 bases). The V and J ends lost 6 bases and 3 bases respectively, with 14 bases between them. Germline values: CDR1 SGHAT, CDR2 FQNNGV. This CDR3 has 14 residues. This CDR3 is CASRPTGLDYGYTF. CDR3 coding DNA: TGTGCCAGCAGGCCAACAGGTCTAGACTATGGCTACACCTTC.

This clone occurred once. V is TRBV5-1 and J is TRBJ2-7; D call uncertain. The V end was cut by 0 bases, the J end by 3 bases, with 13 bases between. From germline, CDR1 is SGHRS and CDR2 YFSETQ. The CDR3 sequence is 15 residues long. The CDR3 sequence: CASSLDGALFYEQYF. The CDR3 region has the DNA TGCGCCAGCAGCTTGGACGGAGCCCTCTTCTACGAGCAGTACTTC.

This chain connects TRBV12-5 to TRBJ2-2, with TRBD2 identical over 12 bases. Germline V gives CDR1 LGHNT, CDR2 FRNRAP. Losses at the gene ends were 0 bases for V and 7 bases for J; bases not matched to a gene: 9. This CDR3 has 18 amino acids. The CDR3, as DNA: TGTGCTAGTGGTTTGGTACTGACTAGCGGGAGTAAAGTCGGGGAGCTGTTTTTT. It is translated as CASGLVLTSGSKVGELFF.

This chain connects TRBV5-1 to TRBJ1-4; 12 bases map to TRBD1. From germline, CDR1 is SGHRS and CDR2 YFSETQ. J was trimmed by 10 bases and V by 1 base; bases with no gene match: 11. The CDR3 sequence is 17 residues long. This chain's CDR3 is CASSLTGTGGDSGKLFF. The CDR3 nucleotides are TGCGCCAGCAGCTTGACCGGGACAGGGGGCGATTCTGGAAAACTGTTTTTT.

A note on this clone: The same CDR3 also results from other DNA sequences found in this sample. The CDR3 spells CASSLRQAYEQYF. The CDR3 DNA reads TGTGCCAGCAGCCTCCGACAGGCCTACGAGCAGTACTTC. V usage is TRBV5-6 and J usage is TRBJ2-7, with D maybe TRBD1 (6 bases). Trimming cost V 4 bases and J 2 bases, with 10 bases left between them. This CDR3 has 13 amino acids. The V gene's germline CDR1 is SGHDT and CDR2 YYEEEE.

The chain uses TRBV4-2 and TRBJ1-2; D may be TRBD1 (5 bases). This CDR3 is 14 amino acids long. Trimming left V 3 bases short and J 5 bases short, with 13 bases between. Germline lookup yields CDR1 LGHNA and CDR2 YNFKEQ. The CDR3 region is CASSHRQLRYGYTF. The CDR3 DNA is TGTGCCAGCAGCCACCGACAGCTTCGGTATGGCTACACCTTC.

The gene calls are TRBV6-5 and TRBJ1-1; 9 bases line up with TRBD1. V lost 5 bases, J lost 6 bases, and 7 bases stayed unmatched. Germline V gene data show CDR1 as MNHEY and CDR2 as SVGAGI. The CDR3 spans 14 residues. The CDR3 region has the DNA TGTGCCAGCAGTAATCGACAGGGGGTAGCTGAAGCTTTCTTT. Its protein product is CASSNRQGVAEAFF.

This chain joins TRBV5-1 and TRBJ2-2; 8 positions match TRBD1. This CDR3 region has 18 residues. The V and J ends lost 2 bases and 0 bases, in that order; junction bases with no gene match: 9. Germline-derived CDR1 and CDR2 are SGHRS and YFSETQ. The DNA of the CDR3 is TGCGCCAGCAGCTTCTGGACAGGGACCCTTTCGAACACCGGGGAGCTGTTTTTT. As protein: CASSFWTGTLSNTGELFF.

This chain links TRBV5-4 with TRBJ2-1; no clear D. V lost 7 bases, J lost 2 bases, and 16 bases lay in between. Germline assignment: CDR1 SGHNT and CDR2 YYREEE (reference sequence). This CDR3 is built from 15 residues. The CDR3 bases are TGTGCCAGCGGCGTTGTTGAGGATCCCTACAATGAGCAGTTCTTC. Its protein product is CASGVVEDPYNEQFF.

CDR3 sequence: CASTLYNSNQPQHF. CDR3 DNA sequence: TGTGCCAGTACCCTATATAATAGCAATCAGCCCCAGCATTTT. The chain couples TRBV19 to TRBJ1-5, with unresolved D. The V and J ends lost 7 bases and 0 bases respectively, with 10 bases between them. Germline V lookup: CDR1 LNHDA, CDR2 SQIVND (reference sequence). The CDR3 runs to 14 residues.

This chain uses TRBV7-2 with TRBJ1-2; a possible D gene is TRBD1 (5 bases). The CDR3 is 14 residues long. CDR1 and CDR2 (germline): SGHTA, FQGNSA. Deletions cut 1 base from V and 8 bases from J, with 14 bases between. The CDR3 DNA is TGTGCCAGCAGCTTAGGGGGCGAAACGTCCGGCTACACCTTC. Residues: CASSLGGETSGYTF.

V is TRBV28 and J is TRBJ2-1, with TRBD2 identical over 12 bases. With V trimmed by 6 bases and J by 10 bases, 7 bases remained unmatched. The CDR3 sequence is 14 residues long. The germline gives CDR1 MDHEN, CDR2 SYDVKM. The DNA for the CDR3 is TGTGCCAGCAGCCGACTAGCGGGAGTTCAGGAGCAGTTCTTC. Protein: CASSRLAGVQEQFF.

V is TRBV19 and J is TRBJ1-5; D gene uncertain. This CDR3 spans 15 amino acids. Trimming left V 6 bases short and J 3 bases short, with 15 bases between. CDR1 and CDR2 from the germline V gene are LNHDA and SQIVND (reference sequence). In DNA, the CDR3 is TGTGCCAGTAGCCTGGCGGTTTCCTACAATCAGCCCCAGCATTTT. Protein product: CASSLAVSYNQPQHF.

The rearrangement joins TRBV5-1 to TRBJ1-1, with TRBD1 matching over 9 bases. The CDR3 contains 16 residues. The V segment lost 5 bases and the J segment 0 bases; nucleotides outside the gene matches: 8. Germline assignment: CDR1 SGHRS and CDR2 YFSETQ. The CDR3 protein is CASRTTGGAVNTEAFF. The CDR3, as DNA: TGCGCCAGCAGGACTACAGGGGGCGCGGTGAACACTGAAGCTTTCTTT.

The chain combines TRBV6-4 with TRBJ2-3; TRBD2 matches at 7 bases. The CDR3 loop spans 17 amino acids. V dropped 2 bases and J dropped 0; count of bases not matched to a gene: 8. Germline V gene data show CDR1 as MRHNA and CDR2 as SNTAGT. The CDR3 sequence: CASSDTGGWESTDTQYF. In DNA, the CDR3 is TGTGCCAGCAGTGACACCGGGGGGTGGGAAAGCACAGATACGCAGTATTTT.

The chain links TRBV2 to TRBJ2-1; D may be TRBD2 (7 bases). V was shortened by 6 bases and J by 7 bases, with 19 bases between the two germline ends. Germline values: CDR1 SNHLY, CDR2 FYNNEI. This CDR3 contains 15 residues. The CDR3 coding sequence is TGTGCCAGCAGAACGCCCGGGGGGCAGGGGAATGAGCAGTTCTTC. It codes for CASRTPGGQGNEQFF.

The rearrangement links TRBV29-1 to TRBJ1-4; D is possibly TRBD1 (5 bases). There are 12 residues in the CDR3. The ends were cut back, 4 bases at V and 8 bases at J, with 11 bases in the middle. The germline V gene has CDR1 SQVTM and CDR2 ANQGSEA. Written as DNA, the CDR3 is TGCAGCGTTGGGGGCCCAAGGGAAAAACTGTTTTTT. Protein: CSVGGPREKLFF.

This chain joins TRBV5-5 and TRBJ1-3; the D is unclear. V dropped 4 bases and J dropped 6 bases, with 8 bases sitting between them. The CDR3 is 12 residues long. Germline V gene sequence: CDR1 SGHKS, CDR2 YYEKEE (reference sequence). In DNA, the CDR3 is TGTGCCAGCAGCCAGTACGAAAACACCATATATTTT. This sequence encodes CASSQYENTIYF.

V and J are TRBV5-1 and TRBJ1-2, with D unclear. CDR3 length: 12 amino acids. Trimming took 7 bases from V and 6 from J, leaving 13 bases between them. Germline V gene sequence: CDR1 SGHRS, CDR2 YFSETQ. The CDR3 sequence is CASRRDADGYTF. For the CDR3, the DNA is TGCGCCAGCCGTCGGGATGCCGATGGCTACACCTTC.

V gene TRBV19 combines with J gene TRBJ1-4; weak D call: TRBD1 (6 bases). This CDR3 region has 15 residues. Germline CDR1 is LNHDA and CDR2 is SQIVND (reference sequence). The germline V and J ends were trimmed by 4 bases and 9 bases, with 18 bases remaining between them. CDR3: CASSSLDSWAQKLFF. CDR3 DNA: TGTGCCAGTAGTAGCCTGGACAGTTGGGCTCAAAAACTGTTTTTT. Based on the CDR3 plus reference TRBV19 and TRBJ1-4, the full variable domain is DGGITQSPKYLFRKEGQNVTLSCEQNLNHDAMYWYRQDPGQGLRLIYYSQIVNDFQKGDIAEGYSVSREKKESFPLTVTSAQKNPTAFYLCASSSLDSWAQKLFFGSGTQLSVL.

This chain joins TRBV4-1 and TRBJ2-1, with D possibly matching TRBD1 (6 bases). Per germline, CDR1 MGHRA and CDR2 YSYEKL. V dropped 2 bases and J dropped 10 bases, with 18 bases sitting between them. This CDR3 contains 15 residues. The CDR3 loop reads CASSQKPRGHREQFF. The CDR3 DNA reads TGCGCCAGCAGCCAAAAGCCCAGGGGACACCGCGAGCAGTTCTTC.

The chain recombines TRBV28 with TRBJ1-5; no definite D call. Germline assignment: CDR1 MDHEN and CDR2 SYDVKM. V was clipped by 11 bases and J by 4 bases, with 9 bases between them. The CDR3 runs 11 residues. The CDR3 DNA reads TGTGCCGTAGACGGGAATCAGCCCCAGCATTTT. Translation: CAVDGNQPQHF.

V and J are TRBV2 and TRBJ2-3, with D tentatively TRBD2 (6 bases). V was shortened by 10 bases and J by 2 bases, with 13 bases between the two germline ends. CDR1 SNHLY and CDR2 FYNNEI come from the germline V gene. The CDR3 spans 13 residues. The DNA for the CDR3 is TGTGCCATCAAGGGACTTTCCACAGATACGCAGTATTTT. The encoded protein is CAIKGLSTDTQYF.

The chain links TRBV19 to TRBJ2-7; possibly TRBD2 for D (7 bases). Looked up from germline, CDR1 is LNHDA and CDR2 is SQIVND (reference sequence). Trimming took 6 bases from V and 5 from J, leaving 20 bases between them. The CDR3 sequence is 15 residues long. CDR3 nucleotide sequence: TGTGCCAGTAGCGTGAGGGGGACTATATATAACGAGCAGTACTTC. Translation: CASSVRGTIYNEQYF. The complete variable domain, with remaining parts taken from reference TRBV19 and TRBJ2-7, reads DGGITQSPKYLFRKEGQNVTLSCEQNLNHDAMYWYRQDPGQGLRLIYYSQIVNDFQKGDIAEGYSVSREKKESFPLTVTSAQKNPTAFYLCASSVRGTIYNEQYFGPGTRLTVT.

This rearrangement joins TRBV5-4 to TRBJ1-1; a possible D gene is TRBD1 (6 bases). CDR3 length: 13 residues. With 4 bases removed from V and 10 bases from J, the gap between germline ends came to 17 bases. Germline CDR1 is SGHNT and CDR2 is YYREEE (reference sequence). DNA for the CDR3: TGTGCCAGCAGCGCACAGGGCGACGGCGGAGCTTTCTTT. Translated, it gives CASSAQGDGGAFF.

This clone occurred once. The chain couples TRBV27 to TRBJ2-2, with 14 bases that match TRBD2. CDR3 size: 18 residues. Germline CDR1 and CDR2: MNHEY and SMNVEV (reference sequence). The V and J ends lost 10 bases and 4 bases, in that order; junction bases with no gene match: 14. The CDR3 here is CATPRLAGGPRGTGELFF. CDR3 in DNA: TGTGCCACCCCCCGACTAGCGGGAGGGCCCCGTGGCACCGGGGAGCTGTTTTTT.

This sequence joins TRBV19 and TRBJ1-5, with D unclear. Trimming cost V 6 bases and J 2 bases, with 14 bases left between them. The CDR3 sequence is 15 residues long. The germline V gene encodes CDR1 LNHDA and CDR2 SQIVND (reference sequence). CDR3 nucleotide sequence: TGTGCCAGTAGCCCCCGACCTGAGGGCAATCAGCCCCAGCATTTT. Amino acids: CASSPRPEGNQPQHF.

CDR3 sequence reads: CASSSGGGAQETQYF. The CDR3 nucleotides read TGTGCCAGCAGCTCTGGCGGGGGGGCCCAAGAGACCCAGTACTTC. The gene calls are TRBV7-3 and TRBJ2-5; TRBD2 matches at 9 bases. CDR3 length equals 15 residues. Trimming removed 4 bases from V and 1 base from J; junction bases left unmatched: 4. Germline V gives CDR1 SGHTA, CDR2 FQGTGA.

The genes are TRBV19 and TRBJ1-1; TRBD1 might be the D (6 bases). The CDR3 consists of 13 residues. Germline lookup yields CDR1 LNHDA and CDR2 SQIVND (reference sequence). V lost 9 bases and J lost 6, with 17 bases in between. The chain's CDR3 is CASRRDRQPEAFF. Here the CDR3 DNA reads TGTGCCAGCCGACGTGACAGGCAGCCTGAAGCTTTCTTT.

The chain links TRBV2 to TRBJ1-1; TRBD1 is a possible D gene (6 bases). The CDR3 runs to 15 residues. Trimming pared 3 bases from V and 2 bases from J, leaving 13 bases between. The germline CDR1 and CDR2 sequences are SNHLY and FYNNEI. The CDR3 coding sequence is TGTGCCAGCAGTGAGTTAGGACAGCCCAACACTGAAGCTTTCTTT. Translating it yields CASSELGQPNTEAFF.

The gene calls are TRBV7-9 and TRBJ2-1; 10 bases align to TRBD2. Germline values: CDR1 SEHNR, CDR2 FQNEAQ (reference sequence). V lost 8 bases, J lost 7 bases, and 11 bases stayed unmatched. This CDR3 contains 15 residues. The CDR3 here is CASSLGGLAMNEQFF. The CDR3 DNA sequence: TGTGCCAGCTCCCTCGGGGGACTAGCGATGAATGAGCAGTTCTTC.

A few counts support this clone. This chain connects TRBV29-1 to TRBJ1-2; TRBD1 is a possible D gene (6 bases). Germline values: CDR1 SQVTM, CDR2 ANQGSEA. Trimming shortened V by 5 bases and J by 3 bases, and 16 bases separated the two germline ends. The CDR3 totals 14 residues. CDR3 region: CSVNPTGIDYGYTF. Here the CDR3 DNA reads TGCAGCGTTAACCCTACAGGGATTGACTATGGCTACACCTTC.